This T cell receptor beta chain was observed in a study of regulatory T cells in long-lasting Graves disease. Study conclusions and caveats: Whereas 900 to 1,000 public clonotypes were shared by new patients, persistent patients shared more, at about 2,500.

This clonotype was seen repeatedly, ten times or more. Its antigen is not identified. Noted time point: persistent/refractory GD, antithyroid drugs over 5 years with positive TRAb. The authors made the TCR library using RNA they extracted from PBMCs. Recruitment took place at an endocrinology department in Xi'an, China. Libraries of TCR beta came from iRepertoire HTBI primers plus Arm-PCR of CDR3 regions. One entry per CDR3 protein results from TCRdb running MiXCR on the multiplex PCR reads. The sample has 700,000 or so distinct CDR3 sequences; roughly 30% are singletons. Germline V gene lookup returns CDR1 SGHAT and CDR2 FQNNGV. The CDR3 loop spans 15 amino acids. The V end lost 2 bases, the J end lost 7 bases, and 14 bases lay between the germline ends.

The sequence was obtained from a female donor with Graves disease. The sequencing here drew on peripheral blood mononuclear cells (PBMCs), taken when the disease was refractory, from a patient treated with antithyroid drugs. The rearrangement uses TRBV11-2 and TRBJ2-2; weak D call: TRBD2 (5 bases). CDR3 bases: TGTGCCAGCAGCTTAAGCGGATCCCGTGGCGGGGAGCTGTTTTTT. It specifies CASSLSGSRGGELFF.